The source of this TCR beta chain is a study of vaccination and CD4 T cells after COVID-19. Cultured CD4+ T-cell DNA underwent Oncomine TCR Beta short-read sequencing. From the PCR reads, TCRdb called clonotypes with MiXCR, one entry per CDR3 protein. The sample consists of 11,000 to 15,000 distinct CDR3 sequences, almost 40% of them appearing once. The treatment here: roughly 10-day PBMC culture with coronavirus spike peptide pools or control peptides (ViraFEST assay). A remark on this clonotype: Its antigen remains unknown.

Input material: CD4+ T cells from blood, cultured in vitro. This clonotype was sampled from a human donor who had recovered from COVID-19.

CDR3 in amino acids: CASSPHGGVYEQYF. In nucleotides, the CDR3 is TGTGCCAGCAGTCCCCATGGGGGGGTGTACGAGCAGTACTTC. This chain connects TRBV27 to TRBJ2-7; 7 bases are shared with TRBD2. V lost 5 bases to trimming and J lost 4 bases; unmatched junction nucleotides: 8. CDR1 and CDR2 (germline): MNHEY, SMNVEV (reference sequence). This CDR3 is 14 amino acids long.